The 27 T cell receptor beta chains in this list originate from one sample, sequenced in a study of T cells in Graves' hyperthyroidism and ophthalmopathy. It was RNA transcripts that yielded the amplified TCR beta CDR3 regions. First-round RT-PCR with HTBI primers amplified the TCR CDR3 region. MiXCR, applied by TCRdb to the multiplex PCR reads, yields one record per CDR3 protein. The table includes fewer than 650,000 distinct CDR3 sequences, approximately 15% detected once. The material sequenced was blood. Every receptor here comes from a woman aged 25 to 39 with Graves' hyperthyroidism that later progressed to Graves' ophthalmopathy.

The V and J genes are TRBV3-1 and TRBJ2-2, with 8 bases that match TRBD2. The CDR3 has 17 residues. With V trimmed by 3 bases and J by 3 bases, 9 bases remained unmatched. Germline V lookup: CDR1 LGHDT, CDR2 YNNKEL (reference sequence). The DNA for the CDR3 is TGTGCCAGCAGCCAGCCAGCGGGAGATTATGACACCGGGGAGCTGTTTTTT. Its translation: CASSQPAGDYDTGELFF.

This clonotype appeared many times. The chain combines TRBV2 with TRBJ2-7; 9 bases align to TRBD1. Germline V gives CDR1 SNHLY, CDR2 FYNNEI. The CDR3 has 17 residues. V shed 3 bases, J shed 6 bases, and the junction held 15 bases outside the gene matches. In DNA, the CDR3 is TGTGCCAGCAGTGATCTACGGAGTAGCGGACAGGGGTCCGAGCAGTACTTC. Translation: CASSDLRSSGQGSEQYF.

The chain combines TRBV6-5 with TRBJ2-1; tentative D call: TRBD1 (6 bases). Germline V gives CDR1 MNHEY, CDR2 SVGAGI. Trimming took off 2 bases at V and 10 bases at J, with 12 bases between the two ends. CDR3 size: 13 residues. Here the CDR3 reads CASSYGQGYEQFF. CDR3 sequence (DNA): TGTGCCAGCAGTTACGGGCAGGGGTACGAGCAGTTCTTC.

Many counts were recorded for this clonotype. V is TRBV11-1 and J is TRBJ2-1; D gene ambiguous. CDR1 and CDR2 (germline): SGHAT, FQDESV (reference sequence). The CDR3 loop spans 14 amino acids. Between the trimmed V and J ends, which lost 5 bases and 0 bases, there was a span of 8 bases. In nucleotides, the CDR3 is TGTGCCAGCAGCATCCAAAGCTCCTACAATGAGCAGTTCTTC. This codes for CASSIQSSYNEQFF. Full variable domain (outside the CDR3, taken from reference TRBV11-1 and TRBJ2-1): EAEVAQSPRYKITEKSQAVAFWCDPISGHATLYWYRQILGQGPELLVQFQDESVVDDSQLPKDRFSAERLKGVDSTLKIQPAELGDSAMYLCASSIQSSYNEQFFGPGTRLTVL.

The chain recombines TRBV12-3 or TRBV12-4 with TRBJ1-2; unclear D gene. The CDR3 runs 13 residues. Trimming cost V 3 bases and J 7 bases, with 12 bases left between them. The CDR3 bases are TGTGCCAGCAGTTTGGATCGTGGGGTTGGCTACACCTTC. Translating it yields CASSLDRGVGYTF.

The sample holds many counts of this clonotype. V usage is TRBV12-3 or TRBV12-4 and J usage is TRBJ1-1, with unresolved D. The V end was cut by 7 bases, the J end by 2 bases, with 17 bases between. CDR3 length equals 15 residues. The CDR3 bases are TGTGCCAGCACCCCAAGGCGGGCAATAAACACTGAAGCTTTCTTT. Its translation: CASTPRRAINTEAFF.

This clonotype was seen repeatedly, ten times or more. The chain recombines TRBV19 with TRBJ2-1, with TRBD1 matching 8 bases. The germline V gene encodes CDR1 LNHDA and CDR2 SQIVND (reference sequence). V shed 7 bases and J 2 bases; nucleotides not matched to a gene: 10. CDR3 size: 16 residues. This chain's CDR3 is CASTMGSGGPYNEQFF. For the CDR3, the DNA is TGTGCCAGTACTATGGGCTCAGGGGGCCCCTACAATGAGCAGTTCTTC.

At least ten counts were recorded for this clonotype. The chain employs TRBV20-1 and TRBJ2-7; 15 bases align to TRBD2. The CDR3 has 16 residues. The J segment lost 4 bases and the V segment lost 2 bases, leaving 6 bases of the junction unmatched. Germline-derived CDR1 and CDR2 are DFQATT and SNEGSKA (reference sequence). CDR3 nucleotides: TGCAGTGCTAGACAATCCGGGACTAGCGGGGGGTACGAGCAGTACTTC. It specifies CSARQSGTSGGYEQYF.

This clonotype was detected a few times. The chain employs TRBV5-4 and TRBJ2-7; 7 bases line up with TRBD1. Germline V lookup: CDR1 SGHNT, CDR2 YYREEE (reference sequence). This CDR3 comprises 14 residues. With 4 bases clipped from V and 3 bases from J, the junction kept 7 bases outside the gene matches. CDR3 in amino acids: CASSTRQGNYEQYF. The CDR3 region has the DNA TGTGCCAGCAGCACTAGACAGGGAAACTACGAGCAGTACTTC.

There are many counts of this clonotype. The gene calls are TRBV29-1 and TRBJ2-3; possibly TRBD2 for D (7 bases). This CDR3 contains 15 residues. CDR1 and CDR2 from the germline V gene are SQVTM and ANQGSEA. V lost 0 bases and J lost 4, with 14 bases in between. For the CDR3, the DNA is TGCAGCGTTGAAGATGGGGGCGGGAGAGCAGATACGCAGTATTTT. Its translation is CSVEDGGGRADTQYF.

Many counts were recorded for this clonotype. V is TRBV11-2 and J is TRBJ2-1; D possibly uses TRBD1 or TRBD2 (6 bases each). Trimming took 5 bases from V and 9 from J, leaving 17 bases between them. The CDR3 length is 14 residues. CDR1 is SGHAT, CDR2 FQNNGV, per germline. This CDR3 reads CASSPRPRGGEQFF. The CDR3 nucleotides are TGTGCCAGCAGCCCTCGACCCAGGGGAGGTGAGCAGTTCTTC.

This clonotype was recorded at least ten times. The chain links TRBV7-2 to TRBJ2-7; maybe TRBD1 (6 bases). This CDR3 has 17 amino acids. V lost 5 bases and J lost 2, with 22 bases in between. The germline CDR1 and CDR2 sequences are SGHTA and FQGNSA. The CDR3 sequence is CASSRRGGHSTAYEQYF. The CDR3, as DNA: TGTGCCAGCAGCCGCCGAGGGGGACACAGTACCGCCTACGAGCAGTACTTC.

This clonotype has at least ten counts. The rearrangement links TRBV12-3 or TRBV12-4 to TRBJ1-6, with 7 nucleotides matching TRBD1. CDR3 length equals 15 residues. V lost 3 bases to trimming and J lost 9 bases; unmatched junction nucleotides: 8. CDR3 residues: CASSLAGGPFSPLHF. CDR3 sequence (DNA): TGTGCCAGCAGTTTGGCAGGGGGGCCCTTTTCACCCCTCCACTTT.

This clonotype has ten or more counts. The chain recombines TRBV18 with TRBJ2-7; 11 bases match TRBD1. CDR1 is KGHSH and CDR2 is LQKENI in the germline V gene. This CDR3 region has 15 residues. Trimming cost V 2 bases and J 7 bases; bases outside gene matches: 7. The CDR3 nucleotides are TGTGCCAGCTCACCATCTGGACAGGGGGCAAGGGAGCAGTACTTC. It specifies CASSPSGQGAREQYF.

This clonotype was seen repeatedly, ten times or more. The V gene is TRBV7-2, the J gene TRBJ1-2; 7 bases align to TRBD1. The CDR3 extends over 13 amino acids. Germline assignment: CDR1 SGHTA and CDR2 FQGNSA. V was pared by 5 bases and J by 3 bases, with 3 bases of the junction left unmatched. CDR3 amino acids: CASSQGGDYGYTF. CDR3 nucleotides: TGTGCCAGCAGCCAGGGGGGAGACTATGGCTACACCTTC.

In its sample, this clonotype was seen many times. V is TRBV27 and J is TRBJ2-7; TRBD2 agrees at 7 bases. The J segment lost 1 base and the V segment lost 2 bases, leaving 14 bases of the junction unmatched. CDR3 length: 18 residues. In germline, CDR1 is MNHEY, CDR2 SMNVEV (reference sequence). CDR3 protein: CASSLNGKLAEGSYEQYF. For the CDR3, the DNA is TGTGCCAGCAGTTTAAACGGGAAGCTAGCGGAGGGTTCCTACGAGCAGTACTTC.

This clonotype has a count of ten or more. V is TRBV28 and J is TRBJ1-2, with a possible D match to TRBD1 (6 bases). The V end was cut by 6 bases, the J end by 7 bases, with 15 bases between. Per the germline V gene, CDR1 is MDHEN and CDR2 is SYDVKM. The CDR3 totals 13 residues. CDR3 sequence: CASRHQGRGGYTF. CDR3 coding DNA: TGTGCCAGCAGACATCAGGGGCGGGGTGGCTACACCTTC.

This clonotype was seen many times. The chain joins TRBV6-2 or TRBV6-3 to TRBJ2-7; D unresolved. The CDR3 extends over 14 amino acids. The V and J ends lost 10 bases and 1 base respectively, with 17 bases between them. Germline assignment: CDR1 MNHEY and CDR2 SVGEGT. The CDR3, as DNA: TGTGCCACCACTTCCCCCCCCGAATCCTACGAGCAGTACTTC. This sequence encodes CATTSPPESYEQYF.

This clonotype showed up many times. The chain joins TRBV7-3 to TRBJ2-1, with a tentative D call TRBD2 (5 bases). The V gene's germline CDR1 is SGHTA and CDR2 FQGTGA. V lost 5 bases and J lost 1, with 15 bases in between. The CDR3 spans 16 residues. The CDR3 sequence: CASSPSQVASYNEQFF. Here the CDR3 DNA reads TGTGCCAGCAGCCCCTCGCAGGTAGCGTCCTACAATGAGCAGTTCTTC. The full variable domain, completed using reference TRBV7-3 and TRBJ2-1, is GAGVSQTPSNKVTEKGKYVELRCDPISGHTALYWYRQSLGQGPEFLIYFQGTGAADDSGLPNDRFFAVRPEGSVSTLKIQRTERGDSAVYLCASSPSQVASYNEQFFGPGTRLTVL.

The genes are TRBV2 and TRBJ2-1; 7 positions agree with TRBD2. The CDR3 length is 14 residues. J gave up 5 bases and V 3 bases, and 4 bases lay outside the gene matches. Germline V gene sequence: CDR1 SNHLY, CDR2 FYNNEI. Here the CDR3 reads CASSDWGRDNEQFF. CDR3 bases: TGTGCCAGCAGTGATTGGGGGAGGGACAATGAGCAGTTCTTC. Filled out from reference TRBV2 and TRBJ2-1, the complete variable domain reads EPEVTQTPSHQVTQMGQEVILRCVPISNHLYFYWYRQILGQKVEFLVSFYNNEISEKSEIFDDQFSVERPDGSNFTLKIRSTKLEDSAMYFCASSDWGRDNEQFFGPGTRLTVL.

This clonotype was counted only a few times. The DNA for the CDR3 is TGTGCCAGCAGCGTAGGACTAGCCCACTACGAGCAGTACTTC. It encodes CASSVGLAHYEQYF. The chain is built from TRBV7-8 and TRBJ2-7; TRBD2 aligns across 8 bases. The CDR3 is made up of 14 amino acids. The germline CDR1 and CDR2 sequences are SGHVS and FQNEAQ. The V and J ends lost 5 bases and 3 bases, in that order; junction bases with no gene match: 6.

This clonotype was counted many times. This rearrangement joins TRBV28 to TRBJ1-5, with D uncertain. Trimming left V 6 bases short and J 5 bases short, with 14 bases between. This CDR3 is built from 14 residues. The germline V gene encodes CDR1 MDHEN and CDR2 SYDVKM. The CDR3 here is CASRTPLTHQPQHF. In DNA, the CDR3 is TGTGCCAGCAGGACGCCACTGACTCATCAGCCCCAGCATTTT.

This clonotype turned up a few times. The V gene is TRBV28, the J gene TRBJ1-5; tentatively, D is TRBD1 (6 bases). The CDR3 is made up of 15 amino acids. V gave up 5 bases and J gave up 7 bases, with 18 bases separating them. Germline V gives CDR1 MDHEN, CDR2 SYDVKM. The CDR3 sequence is CASSQLSGVDQPQHF. As DNA, the CDR3 is TGTGCCAGCAGTCAGTTGTCAGGGGTGGACCAGCCCCAGCATTTT. Variable domain in full (rest from reference TRBV28 and TRBJ1-5): DVKVTQSSRYLVKRTGEKVFLECVQDMDHENMFWYRQDPGLGLRLIYFSYDVKMKEKGDIPEGYSVSREKKERFSLILESASTNQTSMYLCASSQLSGVDQPQHFGDGTRLSIL.

This clonotype was observed a few times. The rearrangement joins TRBV5-1 to TRBJ2-5; possibly TRBD1 or TRBD2 for D (6 bases each). The length of the CDR3 is 15 residues. V lost 0 bases and J 3 bases, leaving 12 bases between the germline ends. Germline CDR1 SGHRS, CDR2 YFSETQ. Here the CDR3 DNA reads TGCGCCAGCAGCTTGGTTCGGGGGCTGAAAGAGACCCAGTACTTC. This gives the protein CASSLVRGLKETQYF.

This sequence joins TRBV5-4 and TRBJ2-1; 10 bases align to TRBD2. The CDR3 spans 15 residues. Germline trimming cut 2 bases from V and 7 bases from J; bases unmatched to any gene: 6. Germline lookup yields CDR1 SGHNT and CDR2 YYREEE (reference sequence). The CDR3 spells CASSLSGLAMNEQFF. The CDR3 coding sequence is TGTGCCAGCAGCTTATCGGGACTAGCGATGAATGAGCAGTTCTTC. The complete variable domain, with remaining parts taken from reference TRBV5-4 and TRBJ2-1, reads ETGVTQSPTHLIKTRGQQVTLRCSSQSGHNTVSWYQQALGQGPQFIFQYYREEENGRGNFPPRFSGLQFPNYSSELNVNALELDDSALYLCASSLSGLAMNEQFFGPGTRLTVL.

This clonotype was observed a handful of times. This may be a read error: a much more frequent sequence differs by one nucleotide. This chain uses TRBV28 with TRBJ1-2, with 9 nucleotides matching TRBD1. The germline V gene encodes CDR1 MDHEN and CDR2 SYDVKM. V lost 7 bases and J lost 6; bases outside the gene matches: 9. This CDR3 region has 14 residues. As DNA, the CDR3 is TGTGCCAGCATCTCTGGGACAGGGAACCATGGCTACACCTTC. It encodes CASISGTGNHGYTF.

Only a few counts were recorded for this clonotype. The junction departs from germline at one end; a sequencing error may be responsible. The chain uses TRBV10-3 and TRBJ2-3; weak D call: TRBD2 (5 bases). This CDR3 comprises 15 residues. Germline CDR1 is ENHRY and CDR2 is SYGVKD. In DNA, the CDR3 is TGTGCCATCAGGGGGAGAGAGAAAGACACAGATTCGCAGTATTTT. Its protein product is CAIRGREKDTDSQYF.